Listed below are T cell receptor beta chains from one sample, sequenced in a study of post-analysis software for immune sequencing data. TCRdb recomputed calls from the PCR reads with MiXCR, one row per CDR3 protein. The data contain around 200,000 distinct CDR3 sequences, approximately 29% of them singletons. The sample consisted of blood. Source of these receptors: a girl aged 2-17 years with multiple sclerosis. The conserved cysteine and the conserved F or W are not part of the CDR3 here. The order of the fields is V gene, J gene, clone size, D gene, CDR3 protein. D genes are given only for firm matches. A row's size may be missing; if present it is once, few, many or a size class.

>TRBV7-9|TRBJ2-1|few|TRBD2
ASSVEVLAGIVSYNEQF
>TRBV5-1|TRBJ2-3|-|TRBD1
ASSLVTGSTDTQY
>TRBV20-1|TRBJ2-5|many|TRBD2
SAVGLVETQY
>TRBV2|TRBJ2-7|few|-
ASSEGPITYEQY
>TRBV28|TRBJ1-1|-|-
ASSASSDSEAF
>TRBV20-1|TRBJ2-2|-|-
SASPGNTGELF
>TRBV27|TRBJ2-7|many|-
ASSPLSSYEQY
>TRBV5-1|TRBJ2-7|-|-
ASSLLAGAYEQY
>TRBV14|TRBJ2-7|-|-
ASSFGPYEQY
>TRBV5-5|TRBJ2-1|many|-
ASSPAGARLYNEQF
>TRBV29-1|TRBJ2-1|-|-
SPSRNEQF
>TRBV4-1|TRBJ2-3|many|TRBD2
ASSPRAGGRTDTQY
>TRBV29-1|TRBJ2-3|-|TRBD2
SVAGGGATDTQY
>TRBV25-1|TRBJ1-6|-|TRBD1
ASRARDREGSPLH
>TRBV29-1|TRBJ2-7|-|TRBD1
SSGQGISYNEQY
>TRBV20-1|TRBJ2-5|many|-
SAPTGGETQY
>TRBV24-1|TRBJ1-1|-|-
ATSDGIEAF
>TRBV28|-|few|-
ANSPPYIHEQY
>TRBV5-1|TRBJ2-7|many|TRBD1
ASSLEDRRREQY
>TRBV5-1|TRBJ2-5|-|-
ASSFLGHSQETQY
>TRBV27|TRBJ1-6|-|TRBD1
ASSLSAQGDSPLH
>TRBV5-1|TRBJ2-5|many|TRBD1
ASSFWDRRVQETQY
>TRBV16|TRBJ1-6|few|-
ASSPTPDQYNSPLH
>TRBV20-1|TRBJ1-5|few|-
SARDGRNSNQPQH
>TRBV7-9|TRBJ2-1|-|-
ASSFPLAHEQF
>TRBV29-1|TRBJ2-1|many|-
SVENPGKNNEQF
>TRBV6-5|TRBJ2-7|-|TRBD2
ASSYSTPGREYEQY
>TRBV4-2|TRBJ2-1|many|TRBD2
ASHSGRAPNEQF
>TRBV6-1|TRBJ1-6|few|TRBD1
ASSEWGPGQGASPLH
>TRBV5-1|-|few|-
ASSATSNRIQY
>TRBV7-9|TRBJ1-2|-|-
ASSSREQGDGYT
>TRBV6-4|TRBJ2-3|many|TRBD2
ASSESLAGGTDTQY
>TRBV20-1|TRBJ2-7|-|-
SARPEGPYEQY
>TRBV5-1|TRBJ2-1|-|-
ADSFGTSYNEQF
>TRBV5-1|TRBJ2-5|many|-
ASSLVLFQETQY
>TRBV29-1|TRBJ2-7|many|-
SVEDQGRSYEQY
>TRBV7-2|TRBJ1-1|few|-
ASSFSTGYTEAF
>TRBV5-1|TRBJ2-3|-|TRBD2
ASSLDATSTDTRY
>TRBV12-3/TRBV12-4|TRBJ1-6|few|TRBD1
ASTLQGLSNSPLH
>TRBV20-1|TRBJ1-1|-|-
SARPGQTNEAF
>TRBV4-2|TRBJ1-1|few|TRBD1
ASSQDPRTGGEYAF
>TRBV20-1|TRBJ2-7|many|-
SARGVGFAEQY
>TRBV5-1|TRBJ2-7|many|TRBD1
ASSLSGTGNEQY
>TRBV12-3/TRBV12-4|TRBJ1-5|-|-
ASSNRDSDQPQH
>TRBV11-2|TRBJ1-6|many|-
ASSLELYNNSPLH
>TRBV27|-|-|TRBD2
ASSLELTAGVISNEQY